These T cell receptor beta chains were read from a single sample in a study of T cells after yellow fever vaccination. TCRdb reprocessed the 5' RACE reads via MiXCR and lists one record per CDR3 protein. The sample has 150,000 to 200,000 distinct CDR3 sequences, approximately 6.2% seen once; the top ten hold about 2.7%. Sequenced here: CD4+ T cells sorted from PBMCs, sampled on the day of the first yellow fever vaccination. The source of these receptors is a man aged 18 to 30 who received the YFV17D yellow fever vaccine. Each CDR3 is given with its conserved first and last residue. The order of the fields is clone size, J gene, V gene, D gene, CDR3 DNA, CDR3 protein. A D gene is named only where the DNA matches it firmly. The size of a clone is reported for some rows only, either as once, few or many, or as a class for expanded clones.

>few|TRBJ1-1|TRBV7-2|NA
TGTGCCAGCAGCTTATCGACGGGGAGCACTGAAGCTTTCTTT
CASSLSTGSTEAFF
>few|TRBJ1-1|TRBV6-1|TRBD1
TGTGCCAGCAGTAAAGACAGGGGGCAGACTGAAGCTTTCTTT
CASSKDRGQTEAFF
>many|TRBJ2-5|TRBV12-5|NA
TGTGCTAGTGGTCACGGTAGCGGCCAAGAGACCCAGTACTTC
CASGHGSGQETQYF
>many|TRBJ2-2|TRBV5-1|TRBD1
TGCGCCAGCAGCTACACGGGACAGGGAGCCGGGGAGCTGTTTTTT
CASSYTGQGAGELFF
>NA|TRBJ1-3|TRBV18|NA
TGTGCCAGCTCACCAGGGGTAAACACCATATATTTT
CASSPGVNTIYF
>few|TRBJ1-4|TRBV28|NA
TGTGCCAGCAGTTTATGGGCAGGGCATGAAAAACTGTTTTTT
CASSLWAGHEKLFF
>many|TRBJ1-1|TRBV5-1|NA
TGCGCCAGCAGCTTGAGTCAGTACACTGAAGCTTTCTTT
CASSLSQYTEAFF
>few|TRBJ1-2|TRBV5-1|NA
TGCGCCAGCAGCCCGGGGACACCTTATGGCTACACCTTC
CASSPGTPYGYTF
>many|TRBJ1-1|TRBV3-1|NA
TGTGCCAGCAGCCCCCGGGGAGCGAACACTGAAGCTTTCTTT
CASSPRGANTEAFF
>NA|TRBJ2-5|TRBV29-1|NA
TGCAGCGTTGACAGGTACCAAGAGACCCAGTACTTC
CSVDRYQETQYF
>many|TRBJ2-3|TRBV16|NA
TGTGCCAGCAGCCAAACATTGGACTTATACACAGATACGCAGTATTTT
CASSQTLDLYTDTQYF
>few|TRBJ2-3|TRBV5-1|NA
TGCGCCAGCAGCTTGTTTGGGCCCGAAGCAGATACGCAGTATTTT
CASSLFGPEADTQYF
>few|TRBJ2-4|TRBV24-1|NA
TGTGCCACCAGTGATCCGGGACTTAACATTCAGTACTTC
CATSDPGLNIQYF
>few|TRBJ2-3|TRBV15|TRBD2
TGTGCCACCAGCAGAGGGCTAGCGGAGAGCACAGATACGCAGTATTTT
CATSRGLAESTDTQYF
>NA|TRBJ2-3|TRBV11-3|TRBD2
TGTGCCAGCAGCTCCGGAAAGCGGGGAAGCACAGATACGCAGTATTTT
CASSSGKRGSTDTQYF
>many|TRBJ1-1|TRBV2|NA
TGTGCCAGCAGTGAAGGCGTGGCTGAAGCTTTCTTT
CASSEGVAEAFF
>NA|TRBJ2-5|TRBV11-2|TRBD2
TGTGCCAGCAGCACAGGAGCGGGGTTCGAGACCCAGTACTTC
CASSTGAGFETQYF
>few|TRBJ2-2|TRBV20-1|NA
TGCAGTGCTAGAGATCCCAGGGTGGGCACCGGGGAGCTGTTTTTT
CSARDPRVGTGELFF
>many|TRBJ2-3|TRBV5-4|NA
TGTGCCAGCAGCTTAATCTCAGATACGCAGTATTTT
CASSLISDTQYF
>NA|TRBJ1-6|TRBV12-3/TRBV12-4|NA
TGTGCCAGCAGTTTAACGCACCATATTAATTCACCCCTCCACTTT
CASSLTHHINSPLHF
>NA|TRBJ2-3|TRBV7-2|NA
TGTGCCAGCAGCTTAGCCGAAACAAGCCCTGTTAGCACAGATACGCAGTATTTT
CASSLAETSPVSTDTQYF
>many|TRBJ1-1|TRBV11-2|NA
TGTGCCAGCAGCCATCAACAGGGTCCAGCTTTCTTT
CASSHQQGPAFF
>NA|TRBJ1-2|TRBV2|NA
TGTGCCAGTCACAGGGCGTCATATGGCTACACCTTC
CASHRASYGYTF
>many|TRBJ1-1|TRBV12-5|NA
TGTGCTAGTGGTCCCCGGAGGTACACTGAAGCTTTCTTT
CASGPRRYTEAFF
>many|TRBJ2-2|TRBV7-9|NA
TGTGCCAGCACCCCAGTCGACACCGGGGAGCTGTTTTTT
CASTPVDTGELFF
>many|TRBJ2-1|TRBV20-1|TRBD2
TGCAGTGCTAGCACTAGCGGGCGCTATAATGAGCAGTTCTTC
CSASTSGRYNEQFF
>NA|TRBJ1-4|TRBV5-5|TRBD1
TGTGCCAGCAGTTCGGGACAGGGCTTTGAAAAACTGTTTTTT
CASSSGQGFEKLFF
>many|TRBJ2-1|TRBV5-1|TRBD1
TGCGCCAGCAGCTTGGGGACAGGGTCTAATGAGCAGTTCTTC
CASSLGTGSNEQFF
>many|TRBJ2-1|TRBV5-5|NA
TGTGCCAGCTTCAGCAGAGGAGCCAACAATGAGCAGTTCTTC
CASFSRGANNEQFF
>NA|TRBJ1-6|TRBV2|TRBD1
TGTGCCAGCAGCGACAGGGGGCGAGCTTCACCCCTCCACTTT
CASSDRGRASPLHF
>NA|TRBJ2-3|TRBV11-2|TRBD2
TGTGCCAGCAGCTTAGAGGCCAGCGGGGGTTTTCGCACAGATACGCAGTATTTT
CASSLEASGGFRTDTQYF
>many|TRBJ2-5|TRBV6-5|NA
TGTGCCAGCAGAGCCAGAGGGCTTTGGGAAGAGACCCAGTACTTC
CASRARGLWEETQYF